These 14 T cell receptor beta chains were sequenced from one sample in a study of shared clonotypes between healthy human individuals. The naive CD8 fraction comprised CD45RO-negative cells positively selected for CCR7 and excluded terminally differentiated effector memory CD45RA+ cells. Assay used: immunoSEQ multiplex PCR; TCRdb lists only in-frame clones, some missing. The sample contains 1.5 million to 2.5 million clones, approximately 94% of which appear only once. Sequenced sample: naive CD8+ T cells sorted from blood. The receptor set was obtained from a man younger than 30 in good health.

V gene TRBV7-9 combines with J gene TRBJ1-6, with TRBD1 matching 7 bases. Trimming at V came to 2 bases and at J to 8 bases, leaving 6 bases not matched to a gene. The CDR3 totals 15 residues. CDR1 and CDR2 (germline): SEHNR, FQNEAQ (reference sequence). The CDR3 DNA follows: TGTGCCAGCAGCTTACAATTGCAGGGGGATTCACCCCTCCACTTT. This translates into CASSLQLQGDSPLHF.

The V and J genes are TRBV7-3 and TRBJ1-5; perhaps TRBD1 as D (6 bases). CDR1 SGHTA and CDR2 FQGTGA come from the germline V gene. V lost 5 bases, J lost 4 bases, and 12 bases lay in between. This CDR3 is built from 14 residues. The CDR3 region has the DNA TGTGCCAGCAGCCCTGGACAGCCAAATCAGCCCCAGCATTTT. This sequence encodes CASSPGQPNQPQHF.

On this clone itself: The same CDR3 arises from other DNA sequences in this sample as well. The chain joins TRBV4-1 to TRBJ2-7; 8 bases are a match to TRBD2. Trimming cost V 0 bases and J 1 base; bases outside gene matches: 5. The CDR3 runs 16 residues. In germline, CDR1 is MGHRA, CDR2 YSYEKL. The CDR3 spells CASSQDPPGGSYEQYF. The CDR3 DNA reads TGCGCCAGCAGCCAAGACCCCCCGGGGGGGTCCTACGAGCAGTACTTC.

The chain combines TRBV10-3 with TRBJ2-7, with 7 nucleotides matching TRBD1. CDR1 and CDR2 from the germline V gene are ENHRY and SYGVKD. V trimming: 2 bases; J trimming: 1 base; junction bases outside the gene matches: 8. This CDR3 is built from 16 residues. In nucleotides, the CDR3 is TGTGCCATCAGTGAGCCCCTCGACAGGGAATCCTACGAGCAGTACTTC. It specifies CAISEPLDRESYEQYF.

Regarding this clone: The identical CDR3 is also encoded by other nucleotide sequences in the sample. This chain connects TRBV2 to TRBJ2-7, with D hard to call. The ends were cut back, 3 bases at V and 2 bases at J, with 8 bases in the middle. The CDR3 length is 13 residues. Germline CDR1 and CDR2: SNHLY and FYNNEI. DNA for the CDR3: TGTGCCAGCAGTGAGGGCCTTACCTACGAGCAGTACTTC. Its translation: CASSEGLTYEQYF.

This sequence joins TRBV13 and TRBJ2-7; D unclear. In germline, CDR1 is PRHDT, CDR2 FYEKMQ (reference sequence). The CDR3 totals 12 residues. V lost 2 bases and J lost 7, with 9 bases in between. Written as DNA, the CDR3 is TGTGCCAGCAGCTTAAACGGTTTGGAGCAGTACTTC. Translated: CASSLNGLEQYF.

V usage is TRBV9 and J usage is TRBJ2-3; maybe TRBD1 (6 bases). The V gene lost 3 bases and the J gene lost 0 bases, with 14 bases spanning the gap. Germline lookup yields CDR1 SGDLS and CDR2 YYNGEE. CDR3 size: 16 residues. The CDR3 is CASSAEGERSTDTQYF. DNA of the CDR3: TGTGCCAGCAGCGCAGAGGGGGAGAGGAGCACAGATACGCAGTATTTT.

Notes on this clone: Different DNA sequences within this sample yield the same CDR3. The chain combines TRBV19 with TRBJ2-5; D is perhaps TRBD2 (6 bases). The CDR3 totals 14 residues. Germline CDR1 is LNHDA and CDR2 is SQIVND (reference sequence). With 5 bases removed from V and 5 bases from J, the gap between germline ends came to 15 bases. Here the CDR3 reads CASSPTGGGETQYF. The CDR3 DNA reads TGTGCCAGTAGTCCTACAGGAGGAGGGGAGACCCAGTACTTC.

The CDR3 DNA follows: TGTGCCAGTGTCTCTGGGGCCAACGTCCTGACTTTC. Protein product: CASVSGANVLTF. The chain employs TRBV2 and TRBJ2-6; no clear D. Germline V gene sequence: CDR1 SNHLY, CDR2 FYNNEI. This CDR3 is built from 12 residues. V lost 9 bases and J lost 0, with 3 bases in between.

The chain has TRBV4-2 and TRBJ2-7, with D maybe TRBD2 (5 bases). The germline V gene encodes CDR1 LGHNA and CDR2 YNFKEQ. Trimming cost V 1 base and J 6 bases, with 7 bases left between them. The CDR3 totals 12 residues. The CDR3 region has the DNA TGTGCCAGCAGCCAAGGGACTCCCGAGCAGTACTTC. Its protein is CASSQGTPEQYF.

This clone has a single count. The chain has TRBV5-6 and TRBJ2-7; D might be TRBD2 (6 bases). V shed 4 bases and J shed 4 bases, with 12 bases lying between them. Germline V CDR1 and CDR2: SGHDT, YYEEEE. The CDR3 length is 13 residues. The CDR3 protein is CASSLRGFYEQYF. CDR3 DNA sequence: TGTGCCAGCAGCCTCCGGGGGTTTTACGAGCAGTACTTC.

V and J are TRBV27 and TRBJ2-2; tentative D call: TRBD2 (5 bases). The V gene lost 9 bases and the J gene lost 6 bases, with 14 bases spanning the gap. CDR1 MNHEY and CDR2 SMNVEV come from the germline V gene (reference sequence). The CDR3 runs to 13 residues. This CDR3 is CASRISGAGELFF. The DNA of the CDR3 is TGTGCCAGTAGGATCTCCGGGGCCGGGGAGCTGTTTTTT.

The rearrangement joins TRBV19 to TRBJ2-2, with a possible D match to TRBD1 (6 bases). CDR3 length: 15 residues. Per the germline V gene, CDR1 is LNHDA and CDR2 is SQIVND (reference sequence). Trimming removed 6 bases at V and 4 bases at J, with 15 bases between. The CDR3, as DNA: TGTGCCAGTAGACAACAGGGAGAGGGCACCGGGGAGCTGTTTTTT. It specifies CASRQQGEGTGELFF.

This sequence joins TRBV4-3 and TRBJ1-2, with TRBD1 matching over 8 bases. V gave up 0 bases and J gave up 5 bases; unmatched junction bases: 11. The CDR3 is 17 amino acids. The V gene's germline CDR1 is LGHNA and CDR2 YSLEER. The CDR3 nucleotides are TGCGCCAGCAGCCAAGATCTTCCGGCAGGGGGCCTATATGGCTACACCTTC. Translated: CASSQDLPAGGLYGYTF.